Sequencing of this T cell receptor beta chain was carried out in a study of regulatory T cells in long-lasting Graves disease (dated by TCRdb to 2020 to 2022). Regarding the study in general: To count as having persistent Graves' disease, a patient had to have received antithyroid drug treatment for over 5 years with TSH receptor autoantibodies remaining persistently positive. On average, persistent Graves' disease patients in the clinical cohort had been on antithyroid drugs for approximately ten years. A total of roughly 33 samples underwent TCR sequencing: around 13 from persistent and around 20 from newly diagnosed Graves' disease patients. The study was registered as a clinical trial and conducted in China. Patients with persistent Graves' disease were compared with patients with newly diagnosed Graves' disease using TCR sequencing and RNA sequencing of peripheral blood. Summary of the overall study and its limitations: Peripheral blood alone was examined, since thyroid tissue, which constituted the primary lesion, could not be accessed. Compared with newly diagnosed patients, patients with persistent Graves' disease had lower TCR Shannon entropy and fewer highly expanded clones, which suggests clonal expansion. The small sample size was acknowledged by the authors as a limitation that may reduce accuracy. Only the TCR beta chain was sequenced and analyzed. A larger number of public clonotypes was shared among persistent patients (fewer than 3,000) than among newly diagnosed patients (approximately 930).

To prepare the library, multiplex PCR was applied. The instrument was an Illumina HiSeq 4000. TCR beta libraries were built with iRepertoire HTBI primers and Arm-PCR amplification of CDR3 regions. Before sequencing, the PCR products underwent gel purification. On the study's bioinformatics: Across samples, fewer than 70 TRBV and roughly 13 TRBJ segments were identified and used for gene usage analysis of CDR3 amino acid clonotypes. COPE and FqMerger were used to merge filtered high-quality paired reads into contigs. BLAST was used to align contigs to IMGT TRBV, TRBD and TRBJ reference genes, and CDR3 was defined according to IMGT. Any clonotype with a frequency above 0.1% was classified as a highly expanded clone. Shannon entropy served as the measure of repertoire diversity, while the Gini coefficient captured V-J evenness. A clonotype found in more than one individual was treated as public. The raw public data were reprocessed by TCRdb itself: fastp quality trimming at Q25, MiXCR clonotype calling, in-frame beta chains only. Every distinct CDR3 protein forms one entry, paired with its most common genes and DNA. The V and J calls come from TCRdb's annotation, not from the publication. Counted in this sample were roughly 360,000 distinct CDR3 sequences; roughly 24% of them appeared once. The ten most abundant clones make up around 30% of the sample.

Comments on this clonotype: It has no known antigen specificity. The sample holds no much larger clone one base away, and base qualities are not on file.

This specimen's time point label, per the study, means: persistent/refractory GD, antithyroid drugs over 5 years with positive TRAb. For both TCR sequencing and RNA sequencing, RNA was extracted from PBMCs in TRIzol. The diagnosis of Graves' disease followed American Thyroid Association guidelines. Patients were recruited from an endocrinology department in Xi'an, China. From each patient, about 8.9 milliliters of peripheral blood was collected into an EDTA anticoagulant tube. Ficoll Paque Plus density gradient separation was used to isolate PBMCs, and no further T cell sorting was performed. An Agilent 2100 Bioanalyzer and agarose gel were used to check RNA quality, while a NanoDrop 2000 measured RNA concentration. The specimen comprised peripheral blood mononuclear cells (PBMCs), sampled when the disease was refractory, from a patient treated with antithyroid drugs. The receptor was isolated from a woman aged 40 to 49 with Graves disease. Donor details come from another sample of the same person, matched by shared clones.

The CDR3 protein: CASSSPGLAGGRRNEQFF. DNA sequence: TGTGCCAGCAGTTCCCCGGGACTAGCGGGAGGGAGAAGGAATGAGCAGTTCTTC. This chain is built from TRBV28 and TRBJ2-1, with 16 bases in between that match TRBD2. The germline V gene supplies CDR1 MDHEN and CDR2 SYDVKM. The CDR3 contains 18 residues, cysteine and phenylalanine counted. The kept DNA is CDR3 alone, 54 bases in frame from the first base. Compared with germline, V lacks 4 bases and J lacks 7 bases; bases without a gene match: 10.